The clone carrying this TCR beta chain has only a few counts. Authors' analysis steps: Estimation of nucleated cell counts relied on the amplification of reference gene primers. TCRdb keeps only in-frame clones here, not all; method: immunoSEQ multiplex PCR. V and J calls and clone size follow that table, whereas D and trimming were derived from the DNA. Of 250,000 to 300,000 clones listed, about 76% were seen once; the top ten hold around 2.9%. This entry belongs to a study of blood T cell repertoires in COVID-19. This CDR3 has 14 amino acids. V dropped 9 bases and J dropped 7; count of bases not matched to a gene: 11. From germline, CDR1 is KGHDR and CDR2 SFDVKD.

The receptor was isolated from a woman aged 55-70 years with active or convalescent COVID-19. The sequencing sample was made of peripheral blood. This chain joins TRBV24-1 and TRBJ2-1; the match to TRBD1 covers 7 bases. The CDR3 is CATAQEGAGNEQFF. DNA of the CDR3: TGTGCCACCGCGCAAGAGGGGGCGGGTAATGAGCAGTTCTTC.